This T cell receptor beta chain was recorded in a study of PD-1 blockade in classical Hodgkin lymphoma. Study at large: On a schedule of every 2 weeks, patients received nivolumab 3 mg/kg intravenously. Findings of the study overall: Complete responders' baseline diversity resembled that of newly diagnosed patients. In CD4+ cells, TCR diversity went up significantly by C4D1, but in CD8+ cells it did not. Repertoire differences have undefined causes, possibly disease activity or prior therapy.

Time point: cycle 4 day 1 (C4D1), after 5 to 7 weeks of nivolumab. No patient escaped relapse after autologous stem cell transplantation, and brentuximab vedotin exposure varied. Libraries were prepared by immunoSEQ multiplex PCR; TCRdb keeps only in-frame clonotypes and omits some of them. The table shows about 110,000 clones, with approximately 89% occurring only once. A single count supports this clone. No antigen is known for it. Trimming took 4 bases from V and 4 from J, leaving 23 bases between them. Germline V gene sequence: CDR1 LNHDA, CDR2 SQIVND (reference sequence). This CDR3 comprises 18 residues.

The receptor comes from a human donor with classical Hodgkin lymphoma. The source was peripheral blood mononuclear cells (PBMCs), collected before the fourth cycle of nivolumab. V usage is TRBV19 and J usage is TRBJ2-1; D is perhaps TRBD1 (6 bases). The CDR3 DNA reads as TGTGCCAGTAGTACCCGGGACACCACTACGGTGGGGTACAATGAGCAGTTCTTC. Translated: CASSTRDTTTVGYNEQFF.